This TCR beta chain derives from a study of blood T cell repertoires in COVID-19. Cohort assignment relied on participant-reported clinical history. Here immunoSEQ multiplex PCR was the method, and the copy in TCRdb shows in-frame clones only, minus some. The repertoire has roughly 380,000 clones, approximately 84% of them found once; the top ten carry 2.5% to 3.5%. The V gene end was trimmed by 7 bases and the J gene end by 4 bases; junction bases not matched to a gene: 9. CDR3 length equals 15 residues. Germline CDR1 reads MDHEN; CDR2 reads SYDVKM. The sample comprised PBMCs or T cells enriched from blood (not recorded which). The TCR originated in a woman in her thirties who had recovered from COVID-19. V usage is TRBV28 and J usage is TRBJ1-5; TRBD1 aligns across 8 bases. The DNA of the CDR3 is TGTGCCAGCACCGACGGACAGGGAGAGAATCAGCCCCAGCATTTT. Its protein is CASTDGQGENQPQHF.